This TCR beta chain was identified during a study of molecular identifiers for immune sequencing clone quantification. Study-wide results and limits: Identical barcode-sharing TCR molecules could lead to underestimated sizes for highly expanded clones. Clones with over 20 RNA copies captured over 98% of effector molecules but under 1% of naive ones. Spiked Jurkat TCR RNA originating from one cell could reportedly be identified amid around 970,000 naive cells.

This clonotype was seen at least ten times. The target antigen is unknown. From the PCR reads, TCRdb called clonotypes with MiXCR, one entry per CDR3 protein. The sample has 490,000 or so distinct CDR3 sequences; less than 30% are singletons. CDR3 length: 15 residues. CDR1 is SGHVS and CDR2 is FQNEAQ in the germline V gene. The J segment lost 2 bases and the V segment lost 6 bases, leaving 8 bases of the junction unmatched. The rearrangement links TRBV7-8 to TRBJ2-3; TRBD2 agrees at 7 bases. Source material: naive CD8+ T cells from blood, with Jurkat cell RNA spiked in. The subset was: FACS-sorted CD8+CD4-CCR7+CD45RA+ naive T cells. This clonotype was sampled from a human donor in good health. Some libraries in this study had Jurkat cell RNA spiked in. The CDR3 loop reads CASSSDTSDTDTQYF. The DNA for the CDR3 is TGTGCCAGCAGTTCGGATACTAGCGACACAGATACGCAGTATTTT.